Following are 15 T cell receptor beta chains from one sample sequenced in a study of blood T cell repertoires in COVID-19. TCRdb's table, derived via immunoSEQ multiplex PCR, lists solely in-frame clones and lacks some. The sample yields about 300,000 clones, about nine tenths seen once. The specimen sequenced was PBMCs or T cells enriched from blood (not recorded which). The source is a middle-aged woman who had recovered from COVID-19.

This rearrangement joins TRBV6-5 to TRBJ1-5; TRBD1 might be the D (6 bases). Germline CDR1 is MNHEY and CDR2 is SVGAGI. This CDR3 region has 15 residues. Trimming shortened V by 8 bases and J by 0 bases, and 14 bases separated the two germline ends. CDR3 sequence: CASASGTTSNQPQHF. The CDR3 DNA follows: TGTGCCAGCGCTAGTGGGACAACTAGCAATCAGCCCCAGCATTTT.

This clone was picked up one time. The chain has TRBV10-3 and TRBJ1-5; 7 nucleotides align to TRBD1. The CDR3 is 16 residues long. Losses at the gene ends were 3 bases for V and 1 base for J; bases not matched to a gene: 6. Germline V gives CDR1 ENHRY, CDR2 SYGVKD. DNA of the CDR3: TGTGCCATCAGTGAATCGAAGACAGGGAGCAATCAGCCCCAGCATTTT. This codes for CAISESKTGSNQPQHF.

The chain employs TRBV30 and TRBJ1-2; 8 bases agree with TRBD1. The trim removed 0 bases at V and 7 bases at J, leaving 7 bases unmatched. Germline V lookup: CDR1 GTSNPN, CDR2 SVGIG (reference sequence). The CDR3 sequence is 14 residues long. CDR3 bases: TGTGCCTGGAGTGTACTCAGGGGGCAGGGTGGCTACACCTTC. Translation gives CAWSVLRGQGGYTF. Together with reference TRBV30 and TRBJ1-2, the CDR3 gives the full variable domain: SQTIHQWPATLVQPVGSPLSLECTVEGTSNPNLYWYRQAAGRGLQLLFYSVGIGQISSEVPQNLSASRPQDRQFILSSKKLLLSDSGFYLCAWSVLRGQGGYTFGSGTRLTVV.

This clone was observed once. V gene TRBV11-2 combines with J gene TRBJ1-6, with D possibly being TRBD1 (5 bases). This CDR3 region has 16 residues. The germline gives CDR1 SGHAT, CDR2 FQNNGV. The V gene lost 2 bases and the J gene lost 5 bases, with 13 bases spanning the gap. In DNA, the CDR3 is TGTGCCAGCAGCTTATTGGCGGGGGAGAATAATTCACCCCTCCACTTT. This translates into CASSLLAGENNSPLHF.

The rearrangement joins TRBV7-2 to TRBJ1-5; D might be TRBD1 (5 bases). Germline V gene sequence: CDR1 SGHTA, CDR2 FQGNSA. This CDR3 has 16 residues. V lost 5 bases and J 0 bases, leaving 14 bases between the germline ends. CDR3 in DNA: TGTGCCAGCAGCCCCTTGGTGACAGTTAGCAATCAGCCCCAGCATTTT. As protein: CASSPLVTVSNQPQHF.

The chain combines TRBV29-1 with TRBJ2-3, with TRBD1 as a possible D gene (6 bases). V was trimmed by 0 bases and J by 6 bases, leaving 13 bases between them. Germline CDR1 and CDR2: SQVTM and ANQGSEA. This CDR3 contains 14 residues. The CDR3 sequence is CSVEDTQGPDTQYF. In nucleotides, the CDR3 is TGCAGCGTTGAAGACACACAGGGTCCCGATACGCAGTATTTT.

This clone was observed a single time. V and J are TRBV2 and TRBJ1-4, with D maybe TRBD1 (5 bases). From germline, CDR1 is SNHLY and CDR2 FYNNEI. The CDR3 is 14 residues long. The V end was cut by 2 bases, the J end by 8 bases, with 12 bases between. Here the CDR3 reads CASSESAGYEKLFF. The CDR3 DNA follows: TGTGCCAGCAGTGAATCGGCAGGGTACGAAAAACTGTTTTTT. The full variable domain, completed using reference TRBV2 and TRBJ1-4, is EPEVTQTPSHQVTQMGQEVILRCVPISNHLYFYWYRQILGQKVEFLVSFYNNEISEKSEIFDDQFSVERPDGSNFTLKIRSTKLEDSAMYFCASSESAGYEKLFFGSGTQLSVL.

The chain has TRBV7-3 and TRBJ2-2; the match to TRBD1 covers 10 bases. V dropped 4 bases and J dropped 7; count of bases not matched to a gene: 9. The CDR3 has 16 residues. Germline CDR1 and CDR2: SGHTA and FQGTGA. CDR3 loop: CASSSRRQGAGGELFF. CDR3 in DNA: TGTGCCAGCAGCTCCCGGAGACAGGGGGCAGGCGGGGAGCTGTTTTTT.

On this clone itself: The junction departs from the called germline gene at one end, perhaps through a read error. The rearrangement joins TRBV12-3 or TRBV12-4 to TRBJ2-4; 7 nucleotides align to TRBD1. The CDR3 consists of 12 residues. The CDR3: CASSRDDRVLHF. In nucleotides, the CDR3 is TGTGCCAGCAGTAGAGATGACAGGGTGCTGCACTTC.

The gene calls are TRBV6-2 or TRBV6-3 and TRBJ2-2; D gene uncertain. Trimming stripped 0 bases from V and 1 base from J, with 9 bases between. CDR1 and CDR2 from the germline V gene are MNHEY and SVGEGT. This CDR3 has 16 amino acids. The CDR3: CASSYSARQNTGELFF. The CDR3 nucleotides read TGTGCCAGCAGTTACTCCGCCAGGCAGAACACCGGGGAGCTGTTTTTT.

The table lists this clone with a count of one. The chain carries TRBV5-6 and TRBJ1-1; TRBD1 matches 8 bases. The CDR3 spans 16 residues. Losses at the gene ends were 4 bases for V and 1 base for J; bases not matched to a gene: 9. The germline gives CDR1 SGHDT, CDR2 YYEEEE. CDR3 bases: TGTGCCAGCAGCCTGCCTTCCGGGACAGGGAACACTGAAGCTTTCTTT. Its protein is CASSLPSGTGNTEAFF.

With regard to this clone: The junction does not match germline at one end; this may be a read error. V gene TRBV7-7 combines with J gene TRBJ2-3; no clear D gene. The CDR3 consists of 11 residues. CDR1 is SSHAT and CDR2 is FNYEAQ in the germline V gene (reference sequence). In DNA, the CDR3 is TGTGCTAGCAGCTGGGCCGATACGCAGTATTTT. It codes for CASSWADTQYF.

V and J are TRBV6-5 and TRBJ2-3; TRBD2 matches 8 bases. Trimming cost V 4 bases and J 3 bases; bases outside gene matches: 6. The CDR3 has 15 amino acids. Germline lookup yields CDR1 MNHEY and CDR2 SVGAGI. In nucleotides, the CDR3 is TGTGCCAGCAGTTTCTTTGCGGGGGGTACAGATACGCAGTATTTT. It codes for CASSFFAGGTDTQYF.

V gene TRBV15 combines with J gene TRBJ2-7, with D maybe TRBD1 (6 bases). The ends were cut back, 0 bases at V and 7 bases at J, with 10 bases in the middle. Germline lookup yields CDR1 LNHNV and CDR2 YYDKDF (reference sequence). This CDR3 is built from 13 residues. Here the CDR3 DNA reads TGTGCCACCAGCAGAGATATTCAGGGGGAGCAGTACTTC. It encodes CATSRDIQGEQYF.

The V and J genes are TRBV6-5 and TRBJ1-1, with 8 bases that match TRBD1. The CDR3 loop spans 15 amino acids. After removal of 4 bases from V and 3 bases from J, the junction contained 7 bases not matched to a gene. Germline-derived CDR1 and CDR2 are MNHEY and SVGAGI. The CDR3 here is CASSSGGAGDTEAFF. CDR3 nucleotide sequence: TGTGCCAGCAGTTCAGGGGGCGCAGGGGACACTGAAGCTTTCTTT.